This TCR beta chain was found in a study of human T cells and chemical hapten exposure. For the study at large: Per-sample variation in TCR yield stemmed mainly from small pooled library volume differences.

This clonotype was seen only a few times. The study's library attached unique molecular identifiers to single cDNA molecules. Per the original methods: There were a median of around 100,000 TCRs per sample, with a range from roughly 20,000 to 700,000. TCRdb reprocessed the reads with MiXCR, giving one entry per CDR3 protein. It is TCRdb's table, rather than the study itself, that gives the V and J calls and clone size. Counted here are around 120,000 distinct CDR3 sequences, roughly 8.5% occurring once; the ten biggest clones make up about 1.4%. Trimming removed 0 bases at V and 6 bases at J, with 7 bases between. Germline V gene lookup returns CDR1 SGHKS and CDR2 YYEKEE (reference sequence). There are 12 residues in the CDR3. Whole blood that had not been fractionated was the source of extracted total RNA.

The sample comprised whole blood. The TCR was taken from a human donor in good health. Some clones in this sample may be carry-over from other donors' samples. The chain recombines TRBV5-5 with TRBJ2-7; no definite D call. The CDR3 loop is CASSLGAIEQYF. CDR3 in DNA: TGTGCCAGCAGCTTGGGGGCGATCGAGCAGTACTTC.